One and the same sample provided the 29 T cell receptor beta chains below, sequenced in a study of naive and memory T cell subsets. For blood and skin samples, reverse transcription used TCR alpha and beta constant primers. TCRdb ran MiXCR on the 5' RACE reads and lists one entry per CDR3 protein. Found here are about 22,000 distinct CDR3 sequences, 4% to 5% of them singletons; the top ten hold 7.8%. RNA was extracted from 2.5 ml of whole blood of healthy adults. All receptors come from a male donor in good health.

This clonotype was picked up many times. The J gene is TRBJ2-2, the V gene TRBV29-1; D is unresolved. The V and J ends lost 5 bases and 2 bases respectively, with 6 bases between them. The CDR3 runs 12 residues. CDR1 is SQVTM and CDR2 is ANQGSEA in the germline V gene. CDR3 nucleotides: TGCAGCGTTCTTCCCAACACCGGGGAGCTGTTTTTT. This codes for CSVLPNTGELFF.

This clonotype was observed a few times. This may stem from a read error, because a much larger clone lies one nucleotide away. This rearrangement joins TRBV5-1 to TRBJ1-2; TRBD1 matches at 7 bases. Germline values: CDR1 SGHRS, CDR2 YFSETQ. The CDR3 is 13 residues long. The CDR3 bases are TGCGCCAGCAGCTTACAGGGGAACTATGGCGACACCTTC. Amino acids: CASSLQGNYGDTF.

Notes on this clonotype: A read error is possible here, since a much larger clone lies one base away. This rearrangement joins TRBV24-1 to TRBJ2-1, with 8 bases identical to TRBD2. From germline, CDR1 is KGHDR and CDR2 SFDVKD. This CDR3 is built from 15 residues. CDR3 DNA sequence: TGTGCCACCAGTGCGGGGGGGGGACTGTACACTGAGCAGTTCTTC. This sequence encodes CATSAGGGLYTEQFF.

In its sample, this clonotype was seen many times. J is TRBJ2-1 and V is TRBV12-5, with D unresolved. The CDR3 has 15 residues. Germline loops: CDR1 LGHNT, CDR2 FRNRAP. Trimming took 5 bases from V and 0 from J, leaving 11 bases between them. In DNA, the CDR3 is TGTGCTAGTGGTCCTGAGGCGAGCTCCTACAATGAGCAGTTCTTC. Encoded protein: CASGPEASSYNEQFF.

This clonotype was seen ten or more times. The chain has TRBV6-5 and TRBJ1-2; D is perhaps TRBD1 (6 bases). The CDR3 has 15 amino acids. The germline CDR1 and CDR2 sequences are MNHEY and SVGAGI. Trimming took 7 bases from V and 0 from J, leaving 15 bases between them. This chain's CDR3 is CASTDRGGSNYGYTF. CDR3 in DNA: TGTGCCAGCACAGACAGAGGGGGATCTAACTATGGCTACACCTTC.

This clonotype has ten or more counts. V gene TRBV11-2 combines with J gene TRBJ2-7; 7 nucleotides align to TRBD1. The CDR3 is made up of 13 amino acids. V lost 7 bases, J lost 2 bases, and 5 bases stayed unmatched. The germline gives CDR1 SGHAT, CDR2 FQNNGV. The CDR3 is CASTLGTAYEQYF. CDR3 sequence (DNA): TGTGCCAGCACCCTTGGGACAGCCTACGAGCAGTACTTC.

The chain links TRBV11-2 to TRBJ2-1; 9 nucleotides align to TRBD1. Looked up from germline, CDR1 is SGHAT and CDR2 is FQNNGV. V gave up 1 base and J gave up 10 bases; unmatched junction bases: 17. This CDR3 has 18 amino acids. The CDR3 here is CASSLGFISQDRGTEQFF. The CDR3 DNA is TGTGCCAGCAGCTTAGGATTTATTAGTCAGGACAGGGGAACCGAGCAGTTCTTC.

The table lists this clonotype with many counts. CDR3 bases: TGTGCCAGCAGTGCGACAGGGCGGGCTACAGATACGCAGTATTTT. Translated, it gives CASSATGRATDTQYF. This chain links TRBV9 with TRBJ2-3; TRBD1 matches 7 bases. The CDR3 has 15 amino acids. The V segment lost 5 bases and the J segment 3 bases; nucleotides outside the gene matches: 9. CDR1 and CDR2 (germline): SGDLS, YYNGEE.

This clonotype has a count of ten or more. The CDR3 coding sequence is TGCGCCAGCAGCGAGAACTACAATGAGCAGTTCTTC. It is translated as CASSENYNEQFF. The V call is TRBV5-1, the J call TRBJ2-1; D uncertain. In germline, CDR1 is SGHRS, CDR2 YFSETQ. V was clipped by 4 bases and J by 3 bases, with 5 bases between them. This CDR3 has 12 amino acids.

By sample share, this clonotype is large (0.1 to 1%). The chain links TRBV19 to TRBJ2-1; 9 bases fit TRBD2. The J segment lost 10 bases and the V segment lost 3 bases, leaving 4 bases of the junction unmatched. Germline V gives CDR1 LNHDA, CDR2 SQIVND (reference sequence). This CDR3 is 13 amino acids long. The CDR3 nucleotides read TGTGCCAGTAGTATGTTAGCGGGAGACGAGCAGTTCTTC. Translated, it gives CASSMLAGDEQFF. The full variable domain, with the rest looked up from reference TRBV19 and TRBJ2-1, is DGGITQSPKYLFRKEGQNVTLSCEQNLNHDAMYWYRQDPGQGLRLIYYSQIVNDFQKGDIAEGYSVSREKKESFPLTVTSAQKNPTAFYLCASSMLAGDEQFFGPGTRLTVL.

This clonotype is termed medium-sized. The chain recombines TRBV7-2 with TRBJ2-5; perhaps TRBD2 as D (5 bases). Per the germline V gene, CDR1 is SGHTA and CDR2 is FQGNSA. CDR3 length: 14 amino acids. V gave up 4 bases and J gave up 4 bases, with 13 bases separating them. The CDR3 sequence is CASSYAGVGETQYF. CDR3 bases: TGTGCCAGCAGCTACGCCGGGGTTGGAGAGACCCAGTACTTC.

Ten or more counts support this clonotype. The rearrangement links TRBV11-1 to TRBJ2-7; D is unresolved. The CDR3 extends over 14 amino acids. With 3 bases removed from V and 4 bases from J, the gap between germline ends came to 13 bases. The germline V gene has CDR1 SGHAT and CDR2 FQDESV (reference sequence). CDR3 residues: CASSFLDGEYEQYF. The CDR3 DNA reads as TGTGCCAGCAGCTTCCTAGATGGGGAATACGAGCAGTACTTC.

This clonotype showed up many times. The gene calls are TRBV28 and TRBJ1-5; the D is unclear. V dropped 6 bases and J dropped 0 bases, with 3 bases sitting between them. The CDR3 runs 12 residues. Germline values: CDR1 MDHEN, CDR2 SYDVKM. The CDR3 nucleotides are TGTGCCAGCAGCGATAGCAATCAGCCCCAGCATTTT. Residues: CASSDSNQPQHF.

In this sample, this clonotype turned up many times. The CDR3 is CSVDGTFYNEQFF. DNA for the CDR3: TGCAGCGTAGACGGGACATTCTACAATGAGCAGTTCTTC. V and J are TRBV29-1 and TRBJ2-1; the D gene is possibly TRBD1 (6 bases). Looked up from germline, CDR1 is SQVTM and CDR2 is ANQGSEA. CDR3 size: 13 residues. Trimming shortened V by 6 bases and J by 3 bases, and 12 bases separated the two germline ends.

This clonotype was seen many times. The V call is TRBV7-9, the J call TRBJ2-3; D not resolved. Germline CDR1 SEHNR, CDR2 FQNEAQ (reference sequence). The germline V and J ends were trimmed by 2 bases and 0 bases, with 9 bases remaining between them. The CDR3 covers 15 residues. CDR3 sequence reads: CASSLSRRSTDTQYF. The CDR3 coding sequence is TGTGCCAGCAGCTTATCACGGCGTAGCACAGATACGCAGTATTTT. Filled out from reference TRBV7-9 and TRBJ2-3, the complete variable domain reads DTGVSQNPRHKITKRGQNVTFRCDPISEHNRLYWYRQTLGQGPEFLTYFQNEAQLEKSRLLSDRFSAERPKGSFSTLEIQRTEQGDSAMYLCASSLSRRSTDTQYFGPGTRLTVL.

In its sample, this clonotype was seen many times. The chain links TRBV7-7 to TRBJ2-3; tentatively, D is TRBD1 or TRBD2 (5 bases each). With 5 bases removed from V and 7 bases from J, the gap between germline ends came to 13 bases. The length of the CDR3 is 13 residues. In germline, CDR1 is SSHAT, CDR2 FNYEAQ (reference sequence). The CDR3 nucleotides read TGTGCCAGCAGCCGGGACCCGCAGAATACGCAGTATTTT. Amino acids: CASSRDPQNTQYF. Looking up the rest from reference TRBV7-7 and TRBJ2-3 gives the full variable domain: GAGVSQSPRYKVTKRGQDVTLRCDPISSHATLYWYQQALGQGPEFLTYFNYEAQPDKSGLPSDRFSAERPEGSISTLTIQRTEQRDSAMYRCASSRDPQNTQYFGPGTRLTVL.

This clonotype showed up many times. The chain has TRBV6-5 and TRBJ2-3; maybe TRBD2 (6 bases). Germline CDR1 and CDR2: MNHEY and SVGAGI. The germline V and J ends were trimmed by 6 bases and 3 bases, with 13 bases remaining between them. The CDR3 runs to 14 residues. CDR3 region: CASSPGVRTDTQYF. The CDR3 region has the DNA TGTGCCAGCAGCCCGGGAGTTCGGACAGATACGCAGTATTTT.

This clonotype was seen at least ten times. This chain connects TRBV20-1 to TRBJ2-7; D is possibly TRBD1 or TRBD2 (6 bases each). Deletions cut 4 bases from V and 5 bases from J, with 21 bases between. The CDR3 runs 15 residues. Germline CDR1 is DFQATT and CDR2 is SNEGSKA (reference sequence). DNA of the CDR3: TGCAGTGCTAACGGTTTGGGCGGGGACATAGACGAGCAGTACTTC. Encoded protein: CSANGLGGDIDEQYF.

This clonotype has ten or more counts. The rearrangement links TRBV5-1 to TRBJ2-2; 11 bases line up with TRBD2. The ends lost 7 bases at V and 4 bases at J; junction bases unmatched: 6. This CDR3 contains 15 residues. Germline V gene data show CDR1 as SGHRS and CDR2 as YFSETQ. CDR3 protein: CASVGTSGGTGELFF. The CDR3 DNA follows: TGCGCCAGCGTAGGGACTAGCGGCGGCACCGGGGAGCTGTTTTTT.

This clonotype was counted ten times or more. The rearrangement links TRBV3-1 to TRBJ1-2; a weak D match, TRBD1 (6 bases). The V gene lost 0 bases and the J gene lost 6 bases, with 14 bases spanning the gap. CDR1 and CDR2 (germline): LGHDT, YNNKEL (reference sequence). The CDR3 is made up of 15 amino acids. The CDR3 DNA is TGTGCCAGCAGCCAAGATAAGTGGGGGCTGAATGGCTACACCTTC. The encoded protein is CASSQDKWGLNGYTF.

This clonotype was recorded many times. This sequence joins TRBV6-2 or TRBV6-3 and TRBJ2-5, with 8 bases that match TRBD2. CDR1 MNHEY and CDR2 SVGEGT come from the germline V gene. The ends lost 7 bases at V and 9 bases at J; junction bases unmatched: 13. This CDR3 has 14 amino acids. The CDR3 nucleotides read TGTGCCAGCACCGACCTGGCGGGGGGATGGGCCCAGTACTTC. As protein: CASTDLAGGWAQYF.

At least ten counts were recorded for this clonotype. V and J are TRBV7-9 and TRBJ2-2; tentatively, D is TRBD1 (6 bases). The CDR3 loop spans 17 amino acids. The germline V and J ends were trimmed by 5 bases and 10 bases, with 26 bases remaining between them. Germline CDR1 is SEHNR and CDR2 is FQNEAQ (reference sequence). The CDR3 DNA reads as TGTGCCAGCAGCCCAAGGTCTCAGGGGCGGCCAAAGCAGGAGCTGTTTTTT. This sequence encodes CASSPRSQGRPKQELFF.

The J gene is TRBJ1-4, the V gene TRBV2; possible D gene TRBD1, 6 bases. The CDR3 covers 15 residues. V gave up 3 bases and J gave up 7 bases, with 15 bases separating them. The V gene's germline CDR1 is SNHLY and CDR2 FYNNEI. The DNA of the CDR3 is TGTGCCAGCAGTGAGTTTGGGACACCGTTTGAAAAACTGTTTTTT. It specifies CASSEFGTPFEKLFF.

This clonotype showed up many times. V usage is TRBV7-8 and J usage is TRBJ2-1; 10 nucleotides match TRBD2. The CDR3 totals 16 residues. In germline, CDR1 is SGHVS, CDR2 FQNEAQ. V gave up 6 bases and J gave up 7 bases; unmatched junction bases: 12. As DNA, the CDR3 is TGTGCCAGCAGACTCACCGGGACTAGCGCAGGAAATGAGCAGTTCTTC. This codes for CASRLTGTSAGNEQFF.

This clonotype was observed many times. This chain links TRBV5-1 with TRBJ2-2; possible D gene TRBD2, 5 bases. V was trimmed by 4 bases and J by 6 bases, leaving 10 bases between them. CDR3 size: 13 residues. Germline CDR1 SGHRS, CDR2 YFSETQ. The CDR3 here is CASSHAGPGELFF. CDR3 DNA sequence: TGCGCCAGCAGCCACGCGGGCCCCGGGGAGCTGTTTTTT.

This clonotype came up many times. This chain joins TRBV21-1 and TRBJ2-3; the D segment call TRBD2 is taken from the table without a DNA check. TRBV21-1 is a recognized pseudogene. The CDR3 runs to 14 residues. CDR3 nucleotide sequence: TGTGCCAGCAGCAAATCTAGCGGGGGGGATACGCAGTATTTT. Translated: CASSKSSGGDTQYF.

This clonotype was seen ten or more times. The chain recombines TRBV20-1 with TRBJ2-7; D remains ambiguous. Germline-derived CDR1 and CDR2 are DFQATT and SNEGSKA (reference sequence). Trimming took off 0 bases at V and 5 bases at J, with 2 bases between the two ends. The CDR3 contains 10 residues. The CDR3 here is CSARDHEQYF. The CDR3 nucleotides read TGCAGTGCTAGAGACCACGAGCAGTACTTC.

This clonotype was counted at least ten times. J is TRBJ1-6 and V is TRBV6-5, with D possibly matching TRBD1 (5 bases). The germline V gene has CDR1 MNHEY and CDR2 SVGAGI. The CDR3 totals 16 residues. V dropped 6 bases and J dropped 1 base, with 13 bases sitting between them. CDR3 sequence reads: CASRTSRASYNSPLHF. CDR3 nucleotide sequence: TGTGCCAGCAGAACTAGCAGGGCGTCCTATAATTCACCCCTCCACTTT.

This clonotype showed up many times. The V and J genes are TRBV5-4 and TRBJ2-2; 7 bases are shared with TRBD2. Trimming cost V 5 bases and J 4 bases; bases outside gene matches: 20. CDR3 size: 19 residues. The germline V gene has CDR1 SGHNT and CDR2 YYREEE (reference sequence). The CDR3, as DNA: TGTGCCAGCAGAATGGGAGGGGTCGGTGGGGCTCGTGGCACCGGGGAGCTGTTTTTT. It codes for CASRMGGVGGARGTGELFF.